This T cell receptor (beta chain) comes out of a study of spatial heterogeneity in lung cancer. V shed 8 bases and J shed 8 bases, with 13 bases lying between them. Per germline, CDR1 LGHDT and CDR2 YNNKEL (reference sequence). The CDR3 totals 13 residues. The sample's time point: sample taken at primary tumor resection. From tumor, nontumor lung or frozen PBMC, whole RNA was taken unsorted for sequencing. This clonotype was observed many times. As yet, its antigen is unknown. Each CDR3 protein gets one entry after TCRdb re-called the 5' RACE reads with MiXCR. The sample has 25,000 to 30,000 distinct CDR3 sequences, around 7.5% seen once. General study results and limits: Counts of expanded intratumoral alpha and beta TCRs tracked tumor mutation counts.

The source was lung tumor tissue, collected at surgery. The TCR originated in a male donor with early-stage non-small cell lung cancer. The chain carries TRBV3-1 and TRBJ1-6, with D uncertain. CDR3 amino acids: CASQQVFDSPLHF. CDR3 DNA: TGTGCCAGCCAACAAGTTTTCGATTCACCCCTCCACTTT.